This is a list of T cell receptor beta chains from one sample in a study of OX40 agonist ivuxolimab in advanced cancers. The table came from immunoSEQ multiplex PCR; TCRdb's copy has only in-frame clones and leaves some out. The sample lists 7,500 to 9,000 clones; just under 70% were seen once. This material consisted of CD4+ or CD8+ T cells sorted from blood, taken in a trial of the OX40 agonist ivuxolimab. The receptors derive from an adult with an advanced solid tumor such as melanoma, head and neck, liver or kidney cancer. Both conserved end residues are part of each CDR3. A D gene is named only where the DNA matches it firmly. Expanded clones get a size class; other rows say once, few or many, or leave the size out.

d_call: .; clone_size: once; j_call: TRBJ2-3; v_call: TRBV19; cdr3_aa: CASSIRELGSDTQYF; cdr3_nt: TGTGCCAGTAGTATTAGGGAGCTGGGATCAGATACGCAGTATTTT
d_call: TRBD2; clone_size: .; j_call: TRBJ2-1; v_call: TRBV4-2; cdr3_aa: CASSQEQLAGDEQFF; cdr3_nt: TGTGCCAGCAGCCAAGAACAGCTAGCGGGAGATGAGCAGTTCTTC
d_call: .; clone_size: .; j_call: TRBJ2-3; v_call: TRBV4-3; cdr3_aa: CASRWGALGDTQYF; cdr3_nt: TGCGCCAGCAGATGGGGGGCTTTGGGAGATACGCAGTATTTT
d_call: .; clone_size: few; j_call: TRBJ1-2; v_call: TRBV14; cdr3_aa: CASGDTDYGYTF; cdr3_nt: TGTGCCAGCGGGGACACGGACTATGGCTACACCTTC
d_call: .; clone_size: .; j_call: TRBJ1-1; v_call: TRBV27; cdr3_aa: CASSFSGAATEAFF; cdr3_nt: TGTGCCAGCAGTTTCTCGGGTGCTGCCACTGAAGCTTTCTTT
d_call: .; clone_size: .; j_call: TRBJ1-1; v_call: TRBV5-1; cdr3_aa: CASRSAGMGTEAFF; cdr3_nt: TGCGCCAGCAGGTCCGCGGGTATGGGCACTGAAGCTTTCTTT
d_call: TRBD2; clone_size: .; j_call: TRBJ2-7; v_call: TRBV6-5; cdr3_aa: CASKTLAGRGEQYF; cdr3_nt: TGTGCCAGCAAAACTCTAGCGGGGAGGGGCGAGCAGTACTTC
d_call: .; clone_size: .; j_call: TRBJ2-7; v_call: TRBV29-1; cdr3_aa: CSVNSYYEQYF; cdr3_nt: TGCAGCGTAAACAGCTACTACGAGCAGTACTTC
d_call: .; clone_size: .; j_call: TRBJ2-5; v_call: TRBV11-2; cdr3_aa: CASSLVFTGYQETQYF; cdr3_nt: TGTGCCAGCAGCTTAGTTTTCACAGGGTACCAAGAGACCCAGTACTTC
d_call: .; clone_size: .; j_call: TRBJ2-1; v_call: TRBV7-9; cdr3_aa: CASSLLVNEQFF; cdr3_nt: TGTGCCAGCAGCTTGTTAGTCAATGAGCAGTTCTTC
d_call: .; clone_size: .; j_call: TRBJ1-2; v_call: TRBV19; cdr3_aa: CATSEGFYGYTF; cdr3_nt: TGTGCCACCTCAGAGGGGTTCTATGGCTACACCTTC
d_call: .; clone_size: .; j_call: TRBJ1-1; v_call: TRBV2; cdr3_aa: CASSELGRGSTEAFF; cdr3_nt: TGTGCCAGCAGTGAATTGGGGAGAGGCAGCACTGAAGCTTTCTTT
d_call: TRBD2; clone_size: few; j_call: TRBJ2-3; v_call: TRBV2; cdr3_aa: CATLAGSTDTQYF; cdr3_nt: TGTGCCACCTTAGCGGGGAGCACAGATACGCAGTATTTT
d_call: .; clone_size: .; j_call: TRBJ2-3; v_call: TRBV11-3; cdr3_aa: CASSSRDGDTDTQYF; cdr3_nt: TGTGCCAGCAGCTCTAGGGACGGGGACACAGATACGCAGTATTTT
d_call: .; clone_size: once; j_call: TRBJ2-3; v_call: TRBV5-8; cdr3_aa: CASSFMPRVTDTQYF; cdr3_nt: TGTGCCAGCAGCTTTATGCCCCGGGTCACAGATACGCAGTATTTT
d_call: .; clone_size: .; j_call: TRBJ1-2; v_call: TRBV7-9; cdr3_aa: CATIALRQPNYGYTF; cdr3_nt: TGTGCCACCATAGCCCTTCGGCAGCCCAACTATGGCTACACCTTC
d_call: .; clone_size: .; j_call: TRBJ2-3; v_call: TRBV14; cdr3_aa: CASSQDVGAYTDTQYF; cdr3_nt: TGTGCCAGCAGCCAAGATGTGGGGGCCTACACAGATACGCAGTATTTT
d_call: TRBD1; clone_size: once; j_call: TRBJ1-1; v_call: TRBV4-2; cdr3_aa: CASSQADRGASEAFF; cdr3_nt: TGTGCCAGCAGCCAAGCGGACAGGGGGGCGTCTGAAGCTTTCTTT
d_call: .; clone_size: .; j_call: TRBJ2-2; v_call: TRBV7-2; cdr3_aa: CASSLAEHGELFF; cdr3_nt: TGTGCCAGCAGCTTAGCGGAGCACGGGGAGCTGTTTTTT
d_call: .; clone_size: .; j_call: TRBJ1-5; v_call: TRBV27; cdr3_aa: CASRDSWGNQPQHF; cdr3_nt: TGTGCCAGCAGAGACAGTTGGGGGAATCAGCCCCAGCATTTT
d_call: .; clone_size: medium-sized; j_call: TRBJ1-1; v_call: TRBV5-1; cdr3_aa: CASSSYEDGITEAFF; cdr3_nt: TGCGCCAGCAGCTCATACGAGGACGGAATCACTGAAGCTTTCTTT
d_call: TRBD2; clone_size: .; j_call: TRBJ2-3; v_call: TRBV28; cdr3_aa: CASSSLASGADTQYF; cdr3_nt: TGTGCCAGCAGTTCTTTGGCTAGCGGGGCAGATACGCAGTATTTT
d_call: .; clone_size: .; j_call: TRBJ2-3; v_call: TRBV4-3; cdr3_aa: CASSQGSGAFTDTQYF; cdr3_nt: TGCGCCAGCAGCCAAGGGTCAGGGGCATTCACAGATACGCAGTATTTT
d_call: TRBD2; clone_size: .; j_call: TRBJ2-3; v_call: TRBV10-3; cdr3_aa: CAIRSGGASTDTQYF; cdr3_nt: TGTGCCATCAGAAGCGGGGGGGCTTCCACAGATACGCAGTATTTT
d_call: .; clone_size: .; j_call: TRBJ2-7; v_call: TRBV19; cdr3_aa: CASSPTLGGAEQYF; cdr3_nt: TGTGCCAGTAGTCCCACTTTAGGGGGAGCCGAGCAGTACTTC
d_call: TRBD1; clone_size: .; j_call: TRBJ2-1; v_call: TRBV5-1; cdr3_aa: CASSLAVLTGGDEQFF; cdr3_nt: TGCGCCAGCAGCTTGGCCGTTCTGACAGGGGGCGATGAGCAGTTCTTC
d_call: .; clone_size: few; j_call: TRBJ2-3; v_call: TRBV4-3; cdr3_aa: CASSQDGGGTSTDTQYF; cdr3_nt: TGCGCCAGCAGCCAAGATGGGGGGGGCACCAGCACAGATACGCAGTATTTT
d_call: TRBD1; clone_size: few; j_call: TRBJ1-2; v_call: TRBV28; cdr3_aa: CASSLGGWSGQGVGYTF; cdr3_nt: TGTGCCAGCAGTCTAGGTGGATGGTCGGGACAGGGGGTGGGCTACACCTTC
d_call: TRBD1; clone_size: .; j_call: TRBJ1-1; v_call: TRBV15; cdr3_aa: CATSRGVQGANTEAFF; cdr3_nt: TGTGCCACCAGCAGAGGAGTACAGGGGGCGAACACTGAAGCTTTCTTT
d_call: TRBD1; clone_size: .; j_call: TRBJ2-7; v_call: TRBV5-6; cdr3_aa: CASSFGTGSYEQYF; cdr3_nt: TGTGCCAGCAGCTTTGGGACAGGGTCCTACGAGCAGTACTTC
d_call: TRBD1; clone_size: large; j_call: TRBJ2-2; v_call: TRBV13; cdr3_aa: CASSSTGVTGELFF; cdr3_nt: TGTGCCAGCAGTTCTACAGGGGTCACCGGGGAGCTGTTTTTT
d_call: TRBD1; clone_size: .; j_call: TRBJ1-2; v_call: TRBV29-1; cdr3_aa: CSVVDRGDYGYTF; cdr3_nt: TGCAGCGTTGTGGACAGGGGAGACTATGGCTACACCTTC
d_call: .; clone_size: .; j_call: TRBJ1-1; v_call: TRBV9; cdr3_aa: CASSVGWGQNTEAFF; cdr3_nt: TGTGCCAGCAGCGTAGGGTGGGGGCAGAACACTGAAGCTTTCTTT
d_call: .; clone_size: .; j_call: TRBJ2-3; v_call: TRBV11-3; cdr3_aa: CASSGLEADTQYF; cdr3_nt: TGTGCCAGCAGCGGGCTAGAGGCAGATACGCAGTATTTT
d_call: TRBD1; clone_size: few; j_call: TRBJ2-7; v_call: TRBV6-6; cdr3_aa: CASNPGTDWGEQYF; cdr3_nt: TGTGCCAGCAACCCCGGGACAGATTGGGGTGAGCAGTACTTC
d_call: .; clone_size: .; j_call: TRBJ1-2; v_call: TRBV6-5; cdr3_aa: CASRNRDTLNYGYTF; cdr3_nt: TGTGCCAGCAGAAACCGGGACACACTAAACTATGGCTACACCTTC
d_call: TRBD1; clone_size: few; j_call: TRBJ2-7; v_call: TRBV28; cdr3_aa: CASSSNGDRAEYEQYF; cdr3_nt: TGTGCCAGCAGTTCGAACGGAGACAGGGCAGAATACGAGCAGTACTTC
d_call: .; clone_size: .; j_call: TRBJ1-2; v_call: TRBV16; cdr3_aa: CASSQSTGTFYGYTF; cdr3_nt: TGTGCCAGCAGCCAATCGACTGGGACCTTTTATGGCTACACCTTC
d_call: .; clone_size: .; j_call: TRBJ2-7; v_call: TRBV6-5; cdr3_aa: CASSDPSTDEQYF; cdr3_nt: TGTGCCAGCAGTGACCCGAGCACCGACGAGCAGTACTTC
d_call: .; clone_size: .; j_call: TRBJ1-1; v_call: TRBV28; cdr3_aa: CASSSMLLRLEAFF; cdr3_nt: TGTGCCAGCTCTAGTATGCTGCTGCGACTTGAAGCTTTCTTT
d_call: .; clone_size: .; j_call: TRBJ2-1; v_call: TRBV2; cdr3_aa: CASGRDEQFF; cdr3_nt: TGTGCCAGCGGCCGGGATGAGCAGTTCTTC
d_call: .; clone_size: .; j_call: TRBJ2-7; v_call: TRBV5-6; cdr3_aa: CASSSAANYEQYF; cdr3_nt: TGTGCCAGCAGCTCTGCCGCGAACTACGAGCAGTACTTC
d_call: .; clone_size: few; j_call: TRBJ1-5; v_call: TRBV4-1; cdr3_aa: CASSPEQGLQPQHF; cdr3_nt: TGCGCCAGCAGCCCTGAACAGGGTTTACAGCCCCAGCATTTT
d_call: TRBD2; clone_size: .; j_call: TRBJ2-1; v_call: TRBV28; cdr3_aa: CASSSSGTSVYNEQFF; cdr3_nt: TGTGCCAGCAGTTCTTCCGGGACTAGCGTTTACAATGAGCAGTTCTTC
d_call: .; clone_size: .; j_call: TRBJ2-1; v_call: TRBV7-9; cdr3_aa: CASSLDGPWDEQFF; cdr3_nt: TGTGCCAGCAGCTTAGACGGTCCTTGGGATGAGCAGTTCTTC
d_call: .; clone_size: .; j_call: TRBJ1-5; v_call: TRBV7-8; cdr3_aa: CASSPGTHQPQHF; cdr3_nt: TGTGCCAGCAGTCCAGGGACACATCAGCCCCAGCATTTT
d_call: .; clone_size: .; j_call: TRBJ1-1; v_call: TRBV7-6; cdr3_aa: CASSLSQNTEAFF; cdr3_nt: TGTGCCAGCAGCCTTAGCCAGAACACTGAAGCTTTCTTT
d_call: TRBD1; clone_size: .; j_call: TRBJ2-7; v_call: TRBV15; cdr3_aa: CATSGTGGIYEQYF; cdr3_nt: TGTGCCACCAGCGGGACAGGGGGCATCTACGAGCAGTACTTC
d_call: .; clone_size: .; j_call: TRBJ2-2; v_call: TRBV7-2; cdr3_aa: CASSLVRENTGELFF; cdr3_nt: TGTGCCAGCAGCTTAGTTAGGGAGAACACCGGGGAGCTGTTTTTT
d_call: .; clone_size: .; j_call: TRBJ2-5; v_call: TRBV7-2; cdr3_aa: CASSPFSSAGQETQYF; cdr3_nt: TGTGCCAGCAGCCCATTCTCTAGCGCGGGACAAGAGACCCAGTACTTC
d_call: .; clone_size: .; j_call: TRBJ1-5; v_call: TRBV7-9; cdr3_aa: CASSLDGVEPHF; cdr3_nt: TGTGCCAGCAGCTTAGATGGGGTAGAACCGCATTTT
d_call: .; clone_size: medium-sized; j_call: TRBJ2-7; v_call: TRBV29-1; cdr3_aa: CSVLNSGYSYEQYF; cdr3_nt: TGCAGCGTTCTGAATAGCGGTTACTCCTACGAGCAGTACTTC
d_call: TRBD1; clone_size: .; j_call: TRBJ2-5; v_call: TRBV11-2; cdr3_aa: CASSLTGVETQYF; cdr3_nt: TGTGCCAGCAGTTTAACAGGGGTGGAGACCCAGTACTTC
d_call: TRBD2; clone_size: few; j_call: TRBJ2-1; v_call: TRBV4-3; cdr3_aa: CASSQGLAGGDEQFF; cdr3_nt: TGCGCCAGCAGCCAAGGACTAGCGGGGGGGGATGAGCAGTTCTTC
d_call: .; clone_size: .; j_call: TRBJ1-5; v_call: TRBV4-2; cdr3_aa: CASSRPLGSNQPQHF; cdr3_nt: TGTGCCAGCAGCCGCCCATTAGGGAGCAATCAGCCCCAGCATTTT